This T cell receptor beta chain was recovered during a study of shared clonotypes between healthy human individuals. Overall study context: Each donor's CD8 memory used one plate, CD8 naive two, each CD4 subset three.

The CDR3 spans 15 residues. Trimming shortened V by 3 bases and J by 0 bases, and 9 bases separated the two germline ends. CDR1 MRHNA and CDR2 SNTAGT come from the germline V gene. CD4+ cell separation produced CD45RA+ naive and CD45RA-negative memory subsets. Each replicate PCR on the sorted subsets used about 220 ng DNA (approximately 27,000 T cell genomes). Libraries were prepared by immunoSEQ multiplex PCR; TCRdb keeps only in-frame clonotypes and omits some of them. Counted here are 2 million to 2.5 million clones, 93% occurring once; the ten biggest clones make up about 0.34%. The V call is TRBV6-4, the J call TRBJ1-3; D is ambiguous. Sequences were obtained from naive CD4+ T cells from PBMCs. Subset meaning: CD45RA+ positively selected. The clonotype originates from a man between 18 and 35 years old in good health. Some clones in this sample may be carry-over from other donors' samples. The CDR3 DNA is TGTGCCAGCAGTGAAGGCCGGCCCTCTGGAAACACCATATATTTT. Its translation is CASSEGRPSGNTIYF.